One and the same sample provided the 14 T cell receptor beta chains below, sequenced in a study of T cells in localized non-small cell lung cancer. The repertoire was sequenced with immunoSEQ multiplex PCR; TCRdb's copy has only in-frame clones and lacks some. The sample records about 40,000 clones, around 87% being singletons. Here the sequenced sample was peripheral blood, taken before any cancer treatment. Receptor source: a man aged 18-55 years with stage I lung adenocarcinoma.

The chain uses TRBV18 and TRBJ2-3; D is unresolved. Germline CDR1 and CDR2: KGHSH and LQKENI. The CDR3 extends over 15 amino acids. The V end lost 5 bases, the J end lost 2 bases, and 14 bases lay between the germline ends. CDR3 in DNA: TGTGCCAGCTCAGCACAACGGAGAGACACAGATACGCAGTATTTT. Translation: CASSAQRRDTDTQYF.

J is TRBJ2-3 and V is TRBV5-1; 7 nucleotides align to TRBD2. The CDR3 spans 15 residues. CDR1 SGHRS and CDR2 YFSETQ come from the germline V gene. Unmatched junction bases numbered 7, after V lost 2 bases and J lost 4 bases. CDR3 coding DNA: TGCGCCAGCAGCTTAGCGGGGCGAGCATCAGATACGCAGTATTTT. It specifies CASSLAGRASDTQYF.

The chain carries TRBV25-1 and TRBJ1-6; tentatively, D is TRBD1 (5 bases). Germline CDR1 MGHDK, CDR2 SYGVNS. V was trimmed by 9 bases and J by 8 bases, leaving 14 bases between them. This CDR3 has 13 amino acids. CDR3 loop: CASLQGSDSPLHF. Here the CDR3 DNA reads TGTGCCAGTCTCCAGGGATCCGATTCACCCCTCCACTTT.

Written as DNA, the CDR3 is TGCGCCAGCAGCCAAGATGGGGTGGCGGGGCGCTCCACCGGGGAGCTGTTTTTT. Translating it yields CASSQDGVAGRSTGELFF. The rearrangement links TRBV4-1 to TRBJ2-2, with a possible D match to TRBD2 (6 bases). V lost 0 bases and J 4 bases, leaving 18 bases between the germline ends. This CDR3 has 18 amino acids. CDR1 and CDR2 from the germline V gene are MGHRA and YSYEKL.

This chain links TRBV11-2 with TRBJ1-6; 8 bases are shared with TRBD1. This CDR3 is 16 amino acids long. Per germline, CDR1 SGHAT and CDR2 FQNNGV. The ends lost 3 bases at V and 6 bases at J; junction bases unmatched: 7. The CDR3 DNA sequence: TGTGCCAGCAGCTTCTCCCGCGACAGGGGTAATTCACCCCTCCACTTT. Amino acid sequence: CASSFSRDRGNSPLHF.

The rearrangement joins TRBV5-1 to TRBJ1-1; the D gene is possibly TRBD1 (5 bases). V was cut by 3 bases and J by 5 bases, with 20 bases left in between. Germline loops: CDR1 SGHRS, CDR2 YFSETQ. This CDR3 is 16 amino acids long. The CDR3 nucleotides are TGCGCCAGCAGCTCGGGCAGGGTCACACGTTGGACTGAAGCTTTCTTT. Translated, it gives CASSSGRVTRWTEAFF.

V gene TRBV9 combines with J gene TRBJ1-1; no clear D. V was cut by 4 bases and J by 2 bases, with 9 bases left in between. The length of the CDR3 is 13 residues. Germline lookup yields CDR1 SGDLS and CDR2 YYNGEE. The CDR3: CASSPDLNTEAFF. CDR3 sequence (DNA): TGTGCCAGCAGCCCTGACTTAAACACTGAAGCTTTCTTT. The full variable domain, its missing parts supplied by reference TRBV9 and TRBJ1-1, is DSGVTQTPKHLITATGQRVTLRCSPRSGDLSVYWYQQSLDQGLQFLIQYYNGEERAKGNILERFSAQQFPDLHSELNLSSLELGDSALYFCASSPDLNTEAFFGQGTRLTVV.

This chain joins TRBV5-4 and TRBJ1-5, with D perhaps matching TRBD1 (5 bases). Germline V gene lookup returns CDR1 SGHNT and CDR2 YYREEE (reference sequence). Trimming pared 4 bases from V and 2 bases from J, leaving 10 bases between. This CDR3 has 14 residues. CDR3: CASSRGGGNQPQHF. CDR3 in DNA: TGTGCCAGCAGCAGGGGTGGCGGCAATCAGCCCCAGCATTTT.

J is TRBJ2-2 and V is TRBV5-1, with 12 nucleotides matching TRBD2. This CDR3 has 16 amino acids. Germline V gene sequence: CDR1 SGHRS, CDR2 YFSETQ. V shed 4 bases, J shed 0 bases, and the junction held 1 base outside the gene matches. The CDR3 protein is CASSRLAGANTGELFF. The DNA for the CDR3 is TGCGCCAGCAGCCGACTAGCGGGGGCGAACACCGGGGAGCTGTTTTTT. The whole variable domain, remainder taken from reference TRBV5-1 and TRBJ2-2, is KAGVTQTPRYLIKTRGQQVTLSCSPISGHRSVSWYQQTPGQGLQFLFEYFSETQRNKGNFPGRFSGRQFSNSRSEMNVSTLELGDSALYLCASSRLAGANTGELFFGEGSRLTVL.

Comment on this clone: The identical CDR3 is also encoded by other nucleotide sequences in the sample. The chain's CDR3 is CASSPGQGNTEAFF. The CDR3 DNA is TGTGCCAGCTCACCTGGCCAGGGAAACACTGAAGCTTTCTTT. The chain couples TRBV18 to TRBJ1-1, with D possibly matching TRBD1 (5 bases). V was clipped by 3 bases and J by 2 bases, with 10 bases between them. The CDR3 has 14 amino acids. Germline values: CDR1 KGHSH, CDR2 LQKENI.

The chain carries TRBV5-1 and TRBJ2-1; TRBD2 matches at 10 bases. CDR1 SGHRS and CDR2 YFSETQ come from the germline V gene. V gave up 0 bases and J gave up 0 bases; unmatched junction bases: 6. The CDR3 totals 18 residues. CDR3 sequence (DNA): TGCGCCAGCAGCTTGGCCAGGACTAGCGGAAACTCCTACAATGAGCAGTTCTTC. This encodes CASSLARTSGNSYNEQFF.

This clone has a single count. This rearrangement joins TRBV5-4 to TRBJ2-3; 11 bases are a match to TRBD1. Unmatched junction bases numbered 4, after V lost 4 bases and J lost 3 bases. This CDR3 contains 15 residues. Germline V lookup: CDR1 SGHNT, CDR2 YYREEE (reference sequence). CDR3 sequence: CASSPGDRGTDTQYF. For the CDR3, the DNA is TGTGCCAGCAGCCCTGGGGACAGGGGGACAGATACGCAGTATTTT.

This clone is medium-sized in the sample. The J gene is TRBJ2-7, the V gene TRBV4-2, with 12 bases fitting TRBD1. CDR3 length equals 14 residues. Germline assignment: CDR1 LGHNA and CDR2 YNFKEQ. The ends lost 8 bases at V and 5 bases at J; junction bases unmatched: 7. The CDR3 nucleotides are TGTGCCAGCGCCGGGACAGGGGGCCGGGACGAGCAGTACTTC. Translated, it gives CASAGTGGRDEQYF.

The chain joins TRBV2 to TRBJ1-2; tentative D call: TRBD1 (6 bases). The germline CDR1 and CDR2 sequences are SNHLY and FYNNEI. CDR3 length equals 14 residues. Trimming cost V 5 bases and J 4 bases, with 14 bases left between them. The CDR3 is CASSPRTESYGYTF. CDR3 sequence (DNA): TGTGCCAGCAGTCCCCGGACAGAAAGCTATGGCTACACCTTC.